This T cell receptor (beta chain) was recorded in a study of T cell responses to AZD1222 COVID-19 vaccine. Some clones are missing from TCRdb's copy, which holds only in-frame ones; the method was immunoSEQ multiplex PCR. This sample has about 140,000 clones, with approximately 95% found just once. Germline lookup yields CDR1 MNHEY and CDR2 SVGAGI. The V end was cut by 4 bases, the J end by 6 bases, with 10 bases between. This CDR3 has 12 amino acids. The receptor was isolated from an adult in good health. This rearrangement joins TRBV6-5 to TRBJ2-7; D remains unclear. The source material was peripheral blood, sampled on day 0 of MenACWY control vaccination. The CDR3 is CASSSRTPEQYF. The CDR3 DNA is TGTGCCAGCAGTTCGAGGACCCCCGAGCAGTACTTC.